Listed below are T cell receptor beta chains from one sample, sequenced in a study of shared clonotypes between healthy human individuals. Only in-frame clones appear in the TCRdb table, and some are missing; sequencing was by immunoSEQ multiplex PCR. The table records some 2,100,000 clones, approximately 94% of them present only once. The sequenced sample consisted of naive CD4+ T cells sorted from blood. All receptors derive from a man in his late teens or twenties in good health. The CDR3 runs from the conserved cysteine through the conserved F or W. D genes are given only for firm matches. Not all rows give a size; the values are once, few, many and, for expanded clones, a class.

j_gene	abundance	v_gene	d_gene	CDR3aa	CDR3nt
TRBJ1-6	.	TRBV5-1	.	CASSGGSSSYNSPLHF	TGCGCCAGCAGCGGGGGGTCGAGCTCCTATAATTCACCCCTCCACTTT
TRBJ2-7	.	TRBV25-1	.	CASSESGGTGSYEQYF	TGTGCCAGCAGTGAATCTGGGGGGACGGGGTCCTACGAGCAGTACTTC
TRBJ2-5	.	TRBV6-6	.	CASRPQGEETQYF	TGTGCCAGCAGACCTCAGGGTGAAGAGACCCAGTACTTC
TRBJ2-7	.	TRBV7-8	.	CASSLGGAIEYEQYF	TGTGCCAGCAGCTTAGGGGGGGCCATCGAGTACGAGCAGTACTTC
TRBJ2-7	once	TRBV6-5	.	CASSYSTAGGYEQYF	TGTGCCAGCAGTTACTCCACAGCGGGCGGCTACGAGCAGTACTTC
TRBJ2-7	once	TRBV6-5	TRBD2	CASSFGGGAKYEQYF	TGTGCCAGCAGTTTCGGCGGGGGAGCAAAGTACGAGCAGTACTTC
TRBJ1-5	.	TRBV27	.	CASGNPLRVGQPQHF	TGTGCCAGCGGAAACCCCCTTCGGGTCGGGCAGCCCCAGCATTTT
TRBJ2-3	.	TRBV18	.	CASSPIVSGTDTQYF	TGTGCCAGCTCACCCATCGTTAGTGGGACAGATACGCAGTATTTT
TRBJ2-5	.	TRBV7-2	.	CASSPVAVQETQYF	TGTGCCAGCAGCCCGGTGGCGGTCCAAGAGACCCAGTACTTC
TRBJ1-2	.	TRBV10-3	.	CAISESSTGREGGYTF	TGTGCCATCAGTGAGTCGTCCACAGGGCGTGAGGGGGGCTACACCTTC
TRBJ2-7	.	TRBV5-1	TRBD1	CASSLAGTGTYEQYF	TGCGCCAGCAGCTTGGCCGGGACAGGGACCTACGAGCAGTACTTC
TRBJ2-7	.	TRBV6-5	TRBD1	CASSSLGQGPYEQYF	TGTGCCAGCAGTTCTCTGGGACAGGGGCCTTACGAGCAGTACTTC
TRBJ1-6	.	TRBV5-1	.	CASSQVVNSPLHF	TGCGCCAGCAGTCAGGTAGTTAATTCACCCCTCCACTTT
TRBJ2-7	.	TRBV18	TRBD1	CASSPRGQVTYEQYF	TGTGCCAGCTCACCGCGAGGACAGGTTACCTACGAGCAGTACTTC
TRBJ2-7	.	TRBV6-1	.	CASRILGTEQYF	TGTGCCAGCAGAATTTTAGGGACCGAGCAGTACTTC
TRBJ1-2	.	TRBV6-1	.	CASSEFGDLYGYTF	TGTGCCAGCAGTGAATTCGGGGATCTCTATGGCTACACCTTC
TRBJ2-1	.	TRBV10-3	.	CAISGQGNYNEQFF	TGTGCCATCAGTGGGCAGGGAAACTACAATGAGCAGTTCTTC
TRBJ2-5	.	TRBV4-1	.	CASSRTGQETQYF	TGCGCCAGCAGCCGCACCGGCCAAGAGACCCAGTACTTC
TRBJ1-1	.	TRBV19	TRBD1	CATRTGTGVGTEAFF	TGTGCCACCCGAACGGGGACAGGGGTGGGCACTGAAGCTTTCTTT
TRBJ2-1	.	TRBV4-1	.	CASSQVGASIADNEQFF	TGCGCCAGCAGCCAAGTTGGGGCTAGCATCGCCGACAATGAGCAGTTCTTC